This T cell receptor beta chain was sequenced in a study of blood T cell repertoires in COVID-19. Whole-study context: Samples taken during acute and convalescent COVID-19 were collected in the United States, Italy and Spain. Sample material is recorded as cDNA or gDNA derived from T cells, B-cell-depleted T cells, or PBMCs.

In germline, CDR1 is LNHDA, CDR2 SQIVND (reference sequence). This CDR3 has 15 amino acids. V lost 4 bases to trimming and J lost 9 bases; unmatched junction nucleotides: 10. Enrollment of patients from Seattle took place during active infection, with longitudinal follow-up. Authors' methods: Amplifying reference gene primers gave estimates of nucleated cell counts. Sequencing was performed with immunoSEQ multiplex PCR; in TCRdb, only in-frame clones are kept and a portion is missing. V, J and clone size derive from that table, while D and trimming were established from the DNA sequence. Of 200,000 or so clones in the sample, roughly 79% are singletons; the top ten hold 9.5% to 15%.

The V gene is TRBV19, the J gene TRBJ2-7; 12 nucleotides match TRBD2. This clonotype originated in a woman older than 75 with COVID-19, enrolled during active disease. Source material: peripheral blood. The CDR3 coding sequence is TGTGCCAGTAGTAGAGGACTAGCGGGGTTCCCCTTGCAGTACTTC. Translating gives CASSRGLAGFPLQYF. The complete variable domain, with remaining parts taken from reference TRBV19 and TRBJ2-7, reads DGGITQSPKYLFRKEGQNVTLSCEQNLNHDAMYWYRQDPGQGLRLIYYSQIVNDFQKGDIAEGYSVSREKKESFPLTVTSAQKNPTAFYLCASSRGLAGFPLQYFGPGTRLTVT.